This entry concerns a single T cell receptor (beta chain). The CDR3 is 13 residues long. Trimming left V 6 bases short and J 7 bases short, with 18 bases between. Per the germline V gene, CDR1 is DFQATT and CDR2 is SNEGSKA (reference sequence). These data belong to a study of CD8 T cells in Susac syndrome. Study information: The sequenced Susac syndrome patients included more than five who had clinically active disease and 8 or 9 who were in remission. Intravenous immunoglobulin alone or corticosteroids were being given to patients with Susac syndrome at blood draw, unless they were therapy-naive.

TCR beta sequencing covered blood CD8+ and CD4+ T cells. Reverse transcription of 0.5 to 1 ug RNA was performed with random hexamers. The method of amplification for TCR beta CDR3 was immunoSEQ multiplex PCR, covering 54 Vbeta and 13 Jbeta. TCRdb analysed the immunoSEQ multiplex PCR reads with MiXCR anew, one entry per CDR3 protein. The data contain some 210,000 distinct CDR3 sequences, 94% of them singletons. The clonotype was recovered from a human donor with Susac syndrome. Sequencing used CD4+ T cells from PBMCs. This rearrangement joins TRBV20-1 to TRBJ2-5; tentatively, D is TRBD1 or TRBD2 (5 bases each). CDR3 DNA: TGCAGTGCCCTCCGGGACCGCGGTGCGACCCAGTACTTC. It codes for CSALRDRGATQYF.